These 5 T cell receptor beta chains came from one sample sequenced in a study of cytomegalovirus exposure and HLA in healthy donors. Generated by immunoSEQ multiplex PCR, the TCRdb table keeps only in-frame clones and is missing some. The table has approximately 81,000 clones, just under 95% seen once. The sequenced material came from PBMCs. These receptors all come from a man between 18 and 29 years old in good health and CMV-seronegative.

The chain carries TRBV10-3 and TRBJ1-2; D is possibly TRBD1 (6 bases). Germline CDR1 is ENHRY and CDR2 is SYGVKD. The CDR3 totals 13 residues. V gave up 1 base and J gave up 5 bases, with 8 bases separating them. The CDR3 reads CAISELQGYGYTF. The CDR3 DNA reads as TGTGCCATCAGTGAGTTACAGGGTTATGGCTACACCTTC.

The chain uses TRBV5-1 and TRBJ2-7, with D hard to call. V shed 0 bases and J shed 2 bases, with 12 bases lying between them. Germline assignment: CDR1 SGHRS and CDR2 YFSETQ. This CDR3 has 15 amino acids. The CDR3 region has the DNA TGCGCCAGCAGCTTGGCTGGGCAGGAAACCTACGAGCAGTACTTC. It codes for CASSLAGQETYEQYF.

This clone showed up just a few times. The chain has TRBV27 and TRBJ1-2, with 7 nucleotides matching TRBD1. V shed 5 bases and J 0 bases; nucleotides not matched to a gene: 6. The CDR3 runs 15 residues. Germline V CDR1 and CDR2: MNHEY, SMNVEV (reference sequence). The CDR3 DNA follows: TGTGCCAGCAGTCCTAGACAGGGTGCTAACTATGGCTACACCTTC. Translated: CASSPRQGANYGYTF.

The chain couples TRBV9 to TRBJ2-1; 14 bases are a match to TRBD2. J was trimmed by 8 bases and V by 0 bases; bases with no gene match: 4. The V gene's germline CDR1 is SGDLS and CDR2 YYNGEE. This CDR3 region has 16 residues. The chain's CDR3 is CASSVATGLAGDEQFF. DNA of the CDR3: TGTGCCAGCAGCGTAGCAACGGGACTAGCGGGAGATGAGCAGTTCTTC.

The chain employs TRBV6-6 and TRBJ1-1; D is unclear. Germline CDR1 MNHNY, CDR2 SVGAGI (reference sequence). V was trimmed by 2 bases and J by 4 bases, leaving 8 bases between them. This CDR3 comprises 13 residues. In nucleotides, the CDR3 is TGTGCCAGCAGTTACAGCCTTCCCACTGAAGCTTTCTTT. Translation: CASSYSLPTEAFF.